The clone carrying this T cell receptor (beta chain) appeared once. The antigen remains undetermined. Method: immunoSEQ multiplex PCR; TCRdb's copy keeps in-frame clones and lacks some. The sample includes around 57,000 clones, around 91% of them seen just once. The time point here: week 11, during vaccination. Alongside topical imiquimod, each dose of vaccine comprised 300 ug of mutant IDH1 20-mer peptide. These data originate in a study of a mutant IDH1 vaccine in newly diagnosed glioma. The length of the CDR3 is 18 residues. Germline CDR1 and CDR2: SEHNR and FQNEAQ (reference sequence). The trim removed 5 bases at V and 3 bases at J, leaving 15 bases unmatched.

The chain couples TRBV7-9 to TRBJ2-1, with 8 bases fitting TRBD1. Sequenced material: PBMCs, taken from a glioma patient whose treatment included an IDH1 peptide vaccine. The source of this sequence is a man in his forties or fifties with glioma. DNA of the CDR3: TGTGCCAGCAGCCATCCCCCAGCCGGGACAGGATTCTACAATGAGCAGTTCTTC. This sequence encodes CASSHPPAGTGFYNEQFF.